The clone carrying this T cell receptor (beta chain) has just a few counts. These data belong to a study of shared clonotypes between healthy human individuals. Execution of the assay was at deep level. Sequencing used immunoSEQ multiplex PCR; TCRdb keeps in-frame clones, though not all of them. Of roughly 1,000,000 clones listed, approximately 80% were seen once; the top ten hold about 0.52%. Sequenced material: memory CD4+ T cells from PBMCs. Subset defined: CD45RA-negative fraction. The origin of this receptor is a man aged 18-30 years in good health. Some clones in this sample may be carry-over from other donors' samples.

The CDR3 DNA follows: TGTGCCAGCAGCCGGGACAGGGAGGATCAGCCCCAGCATTTT. Translated: CASSRDREDQPQHF. This chain uses TRBV2 with TRBJ1-5; TRBD1 agrees at 9 bases. The CDR3 consists of 14 residues. Trimming removed 6 bases from V and 5 bases from J; junction bases left unmatched: 5. CDR1 is SNHLY, CDR2 FYNNEI, per germline.